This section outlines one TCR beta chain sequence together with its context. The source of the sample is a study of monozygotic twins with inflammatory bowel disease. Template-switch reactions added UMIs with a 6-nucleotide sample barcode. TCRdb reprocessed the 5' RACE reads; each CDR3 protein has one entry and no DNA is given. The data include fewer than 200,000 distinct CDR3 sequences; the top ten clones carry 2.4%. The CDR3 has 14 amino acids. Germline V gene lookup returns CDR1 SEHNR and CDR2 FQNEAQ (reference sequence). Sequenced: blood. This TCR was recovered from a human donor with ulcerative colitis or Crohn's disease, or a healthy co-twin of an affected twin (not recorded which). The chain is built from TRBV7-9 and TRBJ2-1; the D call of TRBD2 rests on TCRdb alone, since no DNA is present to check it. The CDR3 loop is CASSLLLVPNEQFF.